Following are 7 T cell receptor beta chains from one sample sequenced in a study of CD8+ T cells in alopecia areata. The pooled cutaneous lymph node cells were sorted using several markers (CD4, CD8alpha, NKG2D, NKG2ACE and others). Sequencing used cDNA as its template, made by extracting RNA and reverse transcribing it. Sequencing was performed with immunoSEQ multiplex PCR; in TCRdb, only in-frame clones are kept and a portion is missing. The record shows about 270,000 clones for this sample, with no singletons present. The sample taken for sequencing was CD4+ T cells sorted from a lymph node. The origin of the receptors is a C3H/HeJ mouse with alopecia areata. The MHC haplotype recorded for the strain is H2-k.

With regard to this clone: The genes and germline here are from mouse. The read is 4 residues too short to cover the CDR3 end, so that end is filled in from the germline J gene. The chain uses TRBV13-3 and TRBJ2-5; 9 bases align to TRBD1. Germline V gives CDR1 NNHDY, CDR2 SYVADS. The CDR3 is 15 amino acids. This CDR3 reads CASSLQGARGDTQYF. The DNA read from the CDR3 is TGTGCCAGCAGCCTACAGGGGGCGCGGGGGGAC.

This clone came up a few times. The listed genes are named as in mouse. The read gets to within 4 residues of the CDR3 end, and the germline J gene fills in the rest. The chain is built from TRBV13-3 and TRBJ1-1; D is ambiguous. This CDR3 comprises 13 residues. The germline V gene encodes CDR1 NNHDY and CDR2 SYVADS. Between the trimmed V and J ends, which lost 8 bases and 0 bases, there was a span of 11 bases. The DNA read from the CDR3 is TGTGCCAGGCGAGACAATGCAAACACA. Its translation is CARRDNANT. The CDR3 in its entirety is CARRDNANTEVFF.

Regarding this clone: Here the gene names and germline are mouse. The missing CDR3 end, 4 residues past where the read stops, is filled in from the germline J gene. The rearrangement joins TRBV29 to TRBJ2-7; TRBD2 matches at 7 bases. The CDR3 covers 14 residues. Germline CDR1 is MSHET and CDR2 is SYDVDS. Trimming took 2 bases from V and 1 from J; bases not matched to a gene: 2. CDR3 DNA, as far as it was read: TGTGCTAGCAGTTTAACTGGGGCGTCCTAT. Residues: CASSLTGASY. The full CDR3 protein is CASSLTGASYEQYF. Full variable domain (rest looked up from reference TRBV29 and TRBJ2-7): DMKVTQMPRYLIKRMGENVLLECGQDMSHETMYWYRQDPGLGLQLIYISYDVDSNSEGDIPKGYRVSRKKREHFSLILDSAKTNQTSVYFCASSLTGASYEQYFGPGTRLTVL.

There are a few counts of this clone. Mouse germline and gene names are used. This chain's CDR3 is CASSREVGGRGEDTQYF. The CDR3 DNA, read in part, is TGTGCTAGCAGTAGAGAGGTGGGGGGGCGCGGGGAAGAC. The V call is TRBV17, the J call TRBJ2-5; TRBD2 aligns across 9 bases. The read ends 4 residues shy of where the CDR3 ends; the end is completed using the germline J gene. This CDR3 region has 17 residues. The germline gives CDR1 MNHDT, CDR2 YYDKIL.

On this clone itself: Germline and genes here are mouse. The read falls 4 residues short of the CDR3 end, and the missing part is taken from the germline J gene. This rearrangement joins TRBV31 to TRBJ2-3, with 12 nucleotides matching TRBD2. The V segment lost 1 base and the J segment 0 bases; nucleotides outside the gene matches: 5. CDR1 is GKSSPN, CDR2 SITVG, per germline. The CDR3 is 17 residues long. CDR3 sequence: CAWSRGLGGTSAETLYF. The DNA read from the CDR3 is TGTGCCTGGAGTCGCGGACTGGGGGGGACTAGTGCAGAA.

This clone was observed a handful of times. Gene names follow the mouse nomenclature. This CDR3 reads CASSSSGGSNQDTQYF. The CDR3 bases that were read are TGTGCTAGCAGTAGCTCTGGGGGGTCTAACCAAGAC. The chain has TRBV17 and TRBJ2-5; the match to TRBD2 covers 8 bases. The read finishes 4 residues shy of the CDR3 end, and the germline J gene is used to complete it. Germline lookup yields CDR1 MNHDT and CDR2 YYDKIL. V shed 3 bases and J 0 bases; nucleotides not matched to a gene: 5. This CDR3 has 16 amino acids.

There are many counts of this clone. Gene names are mouse gene names. The read comes to an end 4 residues before the CDR3 does, leaving the germline J gene to fill in the end. This chain uses TRBV13-1 with TRBJ2-7, with D possibly matching TRBD1 (5 bases). Germline V CDR1 and CDR2: NSHNY, SYGAGN. This CDR3 comprises 11 residues. CDR3 sequence: CASSDRDEQYF. Incomplete CDR3 DNA: TGTGCCAGCAGTGACAGGGAT.